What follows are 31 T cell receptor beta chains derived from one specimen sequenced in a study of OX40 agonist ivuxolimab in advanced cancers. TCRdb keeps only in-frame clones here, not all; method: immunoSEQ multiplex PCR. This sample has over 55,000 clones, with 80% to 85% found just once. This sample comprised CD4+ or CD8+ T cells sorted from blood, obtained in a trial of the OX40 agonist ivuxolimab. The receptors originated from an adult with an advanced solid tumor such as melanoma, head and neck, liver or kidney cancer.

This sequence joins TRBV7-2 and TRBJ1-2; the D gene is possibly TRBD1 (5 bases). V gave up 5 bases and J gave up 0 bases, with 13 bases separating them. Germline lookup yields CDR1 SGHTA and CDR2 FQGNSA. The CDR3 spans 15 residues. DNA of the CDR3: TGTGCCAGCAGCCCCCGCAGGGATACTAACTATGGCTACACCTTC. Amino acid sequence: CASSPRRDTNYGYTF.

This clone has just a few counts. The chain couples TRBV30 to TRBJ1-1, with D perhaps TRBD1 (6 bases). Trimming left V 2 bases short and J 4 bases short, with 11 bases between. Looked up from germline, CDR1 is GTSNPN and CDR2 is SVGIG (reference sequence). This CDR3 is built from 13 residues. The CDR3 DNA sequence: TGTGCCTGGAGTCTGGGGGCCGGCACTGAAGCTTTCTTT. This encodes CAWSLGAGTEAFF.

DNA for the CDR3: TGTGCCAGCAGTTACTCCGGGACAGGGGTGCACTATGGCTACACCTTC. Translating it yields CASSYSGTGVHYGYTF. J is TRBJ1-2 and V is TRBV6-6; 10 nucleotides line up with TRBD1. Germline V gene data show CDR1 as MNHNY and CDR2 as SVGAGI (reference sequence). CDR3 size: 16 residues. Trimming took 0 bases from V and 3 from J; bases not matched to a gene: 4.

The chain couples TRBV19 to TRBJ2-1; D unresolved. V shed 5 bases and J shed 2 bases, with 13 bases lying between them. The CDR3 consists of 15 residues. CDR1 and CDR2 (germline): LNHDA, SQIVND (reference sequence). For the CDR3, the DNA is TGTGCCAGTAGTCCGCCCTATTCAGCCTACAATGAGCAGTTCTTC. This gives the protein CASSPPYSAYNEQFF.

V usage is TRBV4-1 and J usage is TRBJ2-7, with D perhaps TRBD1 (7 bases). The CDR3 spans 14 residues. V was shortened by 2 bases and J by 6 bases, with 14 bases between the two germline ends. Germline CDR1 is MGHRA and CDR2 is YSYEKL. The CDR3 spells CASSQLRGVPEQYF. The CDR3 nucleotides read TGCGCCAGCAGCCAACTCAGGGGGGTTCCCGAGCAGTACTTC.

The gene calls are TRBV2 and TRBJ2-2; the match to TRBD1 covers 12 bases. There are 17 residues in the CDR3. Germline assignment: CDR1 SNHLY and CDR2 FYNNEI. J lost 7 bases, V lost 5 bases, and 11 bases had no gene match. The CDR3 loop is CASSREWGQGAGGELFF. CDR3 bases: TGTGCCAGCAGTAGAGAATGGGGACAGGGGGCAGGCGGGGAGCTGTTTTTT.

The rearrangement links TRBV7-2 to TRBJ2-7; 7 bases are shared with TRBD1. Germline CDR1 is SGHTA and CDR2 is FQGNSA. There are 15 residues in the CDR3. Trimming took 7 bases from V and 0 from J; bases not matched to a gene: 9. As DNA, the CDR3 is TGTGCCAGCACTCCATCGACAGGGAGCTCCTACGAGCAGTACTTC. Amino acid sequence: CASTPSTGSSYEQYF.

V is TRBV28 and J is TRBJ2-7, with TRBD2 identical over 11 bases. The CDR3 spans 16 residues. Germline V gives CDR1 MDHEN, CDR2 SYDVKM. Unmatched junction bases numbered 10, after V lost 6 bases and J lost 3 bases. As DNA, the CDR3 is TGTGCCAGCAGGACTACTAGCGGGAGCGGCTACTACGAGCAGTACTTC. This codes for CASRTTSGSGYYEQYF. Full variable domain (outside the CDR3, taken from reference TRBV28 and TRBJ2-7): DVKVTQSSRYLVKRTGEKVFLECVQDMDHENMFWYRQDPGLGLRLIYFSYDVKMKEKGDIPEGYSVSREKKERFSLILESASTNQTSMYLCASRTTSGSGYYEQYFGPGTRLTVT.

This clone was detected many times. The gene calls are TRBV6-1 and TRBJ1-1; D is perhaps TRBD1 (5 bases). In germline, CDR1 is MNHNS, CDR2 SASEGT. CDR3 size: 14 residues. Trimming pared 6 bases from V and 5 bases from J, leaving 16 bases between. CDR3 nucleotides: TGTGCCAGCAGAAGATCTCAGGGAGGGACTGAAGCTTTCTTT. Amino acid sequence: CASRRSQGGTEAFF.

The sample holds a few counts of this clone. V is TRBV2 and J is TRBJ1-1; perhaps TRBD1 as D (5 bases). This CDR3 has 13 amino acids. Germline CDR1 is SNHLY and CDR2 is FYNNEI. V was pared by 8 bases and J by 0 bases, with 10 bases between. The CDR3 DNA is TGTGCCAGCGCCAAACAGGTGAACACTGAAGCTTTCTTT. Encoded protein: CASAKQVNTEAFF.

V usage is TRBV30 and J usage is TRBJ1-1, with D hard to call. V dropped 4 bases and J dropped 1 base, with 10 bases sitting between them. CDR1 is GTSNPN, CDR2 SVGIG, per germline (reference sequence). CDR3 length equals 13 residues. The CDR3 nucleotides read TGTGCCTGGAATGCACAGTGGAACACTGAAGCTTTCTTT. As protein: CAWNAQWNTEAFF.

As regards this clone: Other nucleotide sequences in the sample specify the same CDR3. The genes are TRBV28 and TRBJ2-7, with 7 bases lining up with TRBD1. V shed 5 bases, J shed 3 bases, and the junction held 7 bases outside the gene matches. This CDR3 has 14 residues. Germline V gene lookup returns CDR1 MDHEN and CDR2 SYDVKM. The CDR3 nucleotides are TGTGCCAGCAGTGTATACCGGGACAGCTACGAGCAGTACTTC. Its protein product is CASSVYRDSYEQYF. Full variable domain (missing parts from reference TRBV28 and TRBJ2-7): DVKVTQSSRYLVKRTGEKVFLECVQDMDHENMFWYRQDPGLGLRLIYFSYDVKMKEKGDIPEGYSVSREKKERFSLILESASTNQTSMYLCASSVYRDSYEQYFGPGTRLTVT.

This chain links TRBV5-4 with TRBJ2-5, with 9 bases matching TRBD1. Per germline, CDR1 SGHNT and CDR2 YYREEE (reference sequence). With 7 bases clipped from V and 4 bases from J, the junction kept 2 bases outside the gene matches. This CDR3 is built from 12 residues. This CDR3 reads CASGTGSETQYF. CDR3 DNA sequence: TGTGCCAGCGGGACAGGGTCAGAGACCCAGTACTTC.

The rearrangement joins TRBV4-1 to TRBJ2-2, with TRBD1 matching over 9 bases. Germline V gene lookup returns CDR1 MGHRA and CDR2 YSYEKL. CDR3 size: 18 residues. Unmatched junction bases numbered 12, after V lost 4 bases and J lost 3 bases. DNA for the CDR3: TGCGCCAGCAGCCTAGGGGGATTCACAGGGGGCGACACCGGGGAGCTGTTTTTT. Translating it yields CASSLGGFTGGDTGELFF.

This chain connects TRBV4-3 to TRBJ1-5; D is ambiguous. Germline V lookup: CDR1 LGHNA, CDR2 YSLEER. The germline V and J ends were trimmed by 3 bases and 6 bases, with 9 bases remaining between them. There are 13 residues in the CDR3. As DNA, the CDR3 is TGCGCCAGCAGCCAGGCGCCAGGTCAGCCCCAGCATTTT. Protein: CASSQAPGQPQHF.

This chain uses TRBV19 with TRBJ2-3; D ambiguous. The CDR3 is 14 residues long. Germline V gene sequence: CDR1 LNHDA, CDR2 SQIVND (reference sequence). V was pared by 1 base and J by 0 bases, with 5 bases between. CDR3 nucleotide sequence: TGTGCCAGTAGTATAGTAGGTAGCACAGATACGCAGTATTTT. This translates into CASSIVGSTDTQYF. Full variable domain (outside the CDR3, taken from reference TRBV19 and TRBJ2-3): DGGITQSPKYLFRKEGQNVTLSCEQNLNHDAMYWYRQDPGQGLRLIYYSQIVNDFQKGDIAEGYSVSREKKESFPLTVTSAQKNPTAFYLCASSIVGSTDTQYFGPGTRLTVL.

The CDR3 here is CASSVGASNSNQPQHF. The CDR3 region has the DNA TGCGCCAGCAGCGTCGGGGCAAGCAATAGCAATCAGCCCCAGCATTTT. The gene calls are TRBV5-1 and TRBJ1-5; weak D call: TRBD1 (5 bases). This CDR3 is 16 amino acids long. V gave up 4 bases and J gave up 0 bases, with 14 bases separating them. The germline V gene has CDR1 SGHRS and CDR2 YFSETQ.

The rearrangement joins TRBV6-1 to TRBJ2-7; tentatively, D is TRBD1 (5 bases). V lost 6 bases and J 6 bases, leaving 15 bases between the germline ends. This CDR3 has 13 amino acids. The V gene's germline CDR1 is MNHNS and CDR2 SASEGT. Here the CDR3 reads CASSPTRQSEQYF. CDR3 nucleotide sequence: TGTGCCAGCAGCCCTACGCGACAGAGCGAGCAGTACTTC.

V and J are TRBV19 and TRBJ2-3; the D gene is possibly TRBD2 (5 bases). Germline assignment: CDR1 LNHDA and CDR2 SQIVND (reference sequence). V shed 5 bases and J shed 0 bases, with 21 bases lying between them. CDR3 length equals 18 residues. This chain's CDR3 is CASSGGGEGHPSTDTQYF. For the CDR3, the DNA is TGTGCCAGTAGTGGAGGCGGAGAAGGTCACCCTAGCACAGATACGCAGTATTTT.

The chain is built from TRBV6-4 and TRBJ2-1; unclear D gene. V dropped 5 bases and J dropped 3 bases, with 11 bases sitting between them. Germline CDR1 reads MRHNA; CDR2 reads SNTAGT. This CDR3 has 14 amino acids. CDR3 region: CASSRSQDYNEQFF. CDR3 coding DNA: TGTGCCAGCAGTAGGAGTCAGGACTACAATGAGCAGTTCTTC.

The CDR3 DNA follows: TGTGCCAGCAGGACAGGGGATAATTCACCCCTCCACTTT. This encodes CASRTGDNSPLHF. The rearrangement links TRBV27 to TRBJ1-6, with 8 nucleotides matching TRBD1. CDR1 is MNHEY, CDR2 SMNVEV, per germline (reference sequence). This CDR3 region has 13 residues. After removal of 6 bases from V and 5 bases from J, the junction contained 0 bases not matched to a gene.

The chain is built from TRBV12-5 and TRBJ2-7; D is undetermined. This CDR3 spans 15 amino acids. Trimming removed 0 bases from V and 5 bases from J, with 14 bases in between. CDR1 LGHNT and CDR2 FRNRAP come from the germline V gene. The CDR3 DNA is TGTGCTAGTGGTTTGGTACATAAGGAAGTCCACGAGCAGTACTTC. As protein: CASGLVHKEVHEQYF.

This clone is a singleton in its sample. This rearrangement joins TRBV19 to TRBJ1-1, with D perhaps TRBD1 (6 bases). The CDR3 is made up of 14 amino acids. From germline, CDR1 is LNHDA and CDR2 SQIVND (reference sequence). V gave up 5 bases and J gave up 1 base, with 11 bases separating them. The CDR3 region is CASSPRTENTEAFF. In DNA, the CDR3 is TGTGCCAGTAGTCCCAGGACAGAGAACACTGAAGCTTTCTTT. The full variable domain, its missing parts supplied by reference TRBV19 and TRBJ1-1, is DGGITQSPKYLFRKEGQNVTLSCEQNLNHDAMYWYRQDPGQGLRLIYYSQIVNDFQKGDIAEGYSVSREKKESFPLTVTSAQKNPTAFYLCASSPRTENTEAFFGQGTRLTVV.

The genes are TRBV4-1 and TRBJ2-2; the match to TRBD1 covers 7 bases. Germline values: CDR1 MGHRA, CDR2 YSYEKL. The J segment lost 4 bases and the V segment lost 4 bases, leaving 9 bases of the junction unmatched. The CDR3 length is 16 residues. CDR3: CASSRSSGTATGELFF. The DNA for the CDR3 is TGCGCCAGCAGCCGGTCCTCCGGGACAGCCACCGGGGAGCTGTTTTTT.

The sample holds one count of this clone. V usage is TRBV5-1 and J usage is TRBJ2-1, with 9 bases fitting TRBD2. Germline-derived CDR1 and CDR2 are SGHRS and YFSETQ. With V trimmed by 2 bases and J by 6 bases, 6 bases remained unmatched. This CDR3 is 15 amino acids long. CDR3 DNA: TGCGCCAGCAGCTTCGGGAGCGGGGGGCTCAATGAGCAGTTCTTC. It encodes CASSFGSGGLNEQFF.

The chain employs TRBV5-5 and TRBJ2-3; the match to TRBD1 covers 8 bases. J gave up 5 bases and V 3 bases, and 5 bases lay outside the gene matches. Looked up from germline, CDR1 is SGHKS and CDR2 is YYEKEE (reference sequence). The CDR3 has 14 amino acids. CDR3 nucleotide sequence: TGTGCCAGCAGCTGGACAGGGTTAGTAGATACGCAGTATTTT. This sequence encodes CASSWTGLVDTQYF.

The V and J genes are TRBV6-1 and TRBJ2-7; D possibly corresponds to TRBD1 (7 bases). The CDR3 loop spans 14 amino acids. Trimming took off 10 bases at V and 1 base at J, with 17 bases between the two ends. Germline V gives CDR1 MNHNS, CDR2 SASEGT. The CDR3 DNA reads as TGTGCCACCACATCCCAGGGGGGATCCTACGAGCAGTACTTC. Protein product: CATTSQGGSYEQYF.

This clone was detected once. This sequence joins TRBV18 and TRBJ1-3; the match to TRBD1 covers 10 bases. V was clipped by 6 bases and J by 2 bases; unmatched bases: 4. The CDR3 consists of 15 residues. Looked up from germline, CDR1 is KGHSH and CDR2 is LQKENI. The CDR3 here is CASSPGTGAGNTIYF. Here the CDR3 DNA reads TGTGCCAGCTCGCCCGGGACAGGGGCTGGAAACACCATATATTTT. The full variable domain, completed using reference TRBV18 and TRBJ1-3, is NAGVMQNPRHLVRRRGQEARLRCSPMKGHSHVYWYRQLPEEGLKFMVYLQKENIIDESGMPKERFSAEFPKEGPSILRIQQVVRGDSAAYFCASSPGTGAGNTIYFGEGSWLTVV.

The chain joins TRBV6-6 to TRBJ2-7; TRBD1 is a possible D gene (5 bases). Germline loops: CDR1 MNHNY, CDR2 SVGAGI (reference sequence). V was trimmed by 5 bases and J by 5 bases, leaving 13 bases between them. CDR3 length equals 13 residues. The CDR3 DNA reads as TGTGCCAGCAGTCCCCTCAAGGGGCACGAGCAGTACTTC. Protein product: CASSPLKGHEQYF.

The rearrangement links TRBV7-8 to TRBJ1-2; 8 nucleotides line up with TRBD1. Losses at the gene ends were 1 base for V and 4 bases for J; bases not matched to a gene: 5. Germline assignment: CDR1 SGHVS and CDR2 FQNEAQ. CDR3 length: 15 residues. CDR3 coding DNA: TGTGCCAGCAGCTTAGTGGCAGGGGGCACCTATGGCTACACCTTC. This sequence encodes CASSLVAGGTYGYTF. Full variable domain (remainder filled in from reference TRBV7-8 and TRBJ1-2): GAGVSQSPRYKVAKRGQDVALRCDPISGHVSLFWYQQALGQGPEFLTYFQNEAQLDKSGLPSDRFFAERPEGSVSTLKIQRTQQEDSAVYLCASSLVAGGTYGYTFGSGTRLTVV.

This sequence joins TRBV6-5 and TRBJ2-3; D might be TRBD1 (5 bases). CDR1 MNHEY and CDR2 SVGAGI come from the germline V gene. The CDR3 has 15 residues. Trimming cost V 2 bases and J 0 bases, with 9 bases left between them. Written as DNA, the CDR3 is TGTGCCAGCAGTTACAGGGGCAGGAGCACAGATACGCAGTATTTT. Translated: CASSYRGRSTDTQYF.